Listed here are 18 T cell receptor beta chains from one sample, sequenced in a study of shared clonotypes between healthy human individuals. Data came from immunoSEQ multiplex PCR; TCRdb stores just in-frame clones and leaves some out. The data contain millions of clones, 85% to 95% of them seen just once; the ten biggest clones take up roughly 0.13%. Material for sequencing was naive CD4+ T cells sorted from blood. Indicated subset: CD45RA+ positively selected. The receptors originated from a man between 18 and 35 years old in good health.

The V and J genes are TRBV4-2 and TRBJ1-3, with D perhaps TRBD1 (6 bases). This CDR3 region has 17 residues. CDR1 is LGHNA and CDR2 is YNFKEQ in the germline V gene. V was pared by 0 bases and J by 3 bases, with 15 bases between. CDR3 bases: TGTGCCAGCAGCCAAGAGGAGGACAGTAGATTTGGAAACACCATATATTTT. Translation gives CASSQEEDSRFGNTIYF.

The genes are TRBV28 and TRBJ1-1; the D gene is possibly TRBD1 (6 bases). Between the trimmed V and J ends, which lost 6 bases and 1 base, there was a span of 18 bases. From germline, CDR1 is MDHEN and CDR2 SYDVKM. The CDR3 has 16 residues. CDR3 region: CASSSGSGHGNTEAFF. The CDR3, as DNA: TGTGCCAGCAGCTCGGGGTCGGGACACGGGAACACTGAAGCTTTCTTT.

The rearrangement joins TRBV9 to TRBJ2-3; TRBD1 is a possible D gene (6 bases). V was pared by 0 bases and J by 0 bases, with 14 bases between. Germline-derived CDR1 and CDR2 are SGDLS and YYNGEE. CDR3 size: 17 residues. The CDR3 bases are TGTGCCAGCAGCGTAGCCCCCGGGACAACTAGCACAGATACGCAGTATTTT. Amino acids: CASSVAPGTTSTDTQYF. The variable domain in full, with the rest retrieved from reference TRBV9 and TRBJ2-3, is DSGVTQTPKHLITATGQRVTLRCSPRSGDLSVYWYQQSLDQGLQFLIQYYNGEERAKGNILERFSAQQFPDLHSELNLSSLELGDSALYFCASSVAPGTTSTDTQYFGPGTRLTVL.

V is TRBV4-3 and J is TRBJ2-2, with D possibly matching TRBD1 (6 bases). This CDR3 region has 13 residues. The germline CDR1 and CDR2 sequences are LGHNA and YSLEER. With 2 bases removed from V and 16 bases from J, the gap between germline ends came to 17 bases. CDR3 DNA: TGCGCCAGCAGCCAATTACAGGGAAGGGAAACGTTTTTT. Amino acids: CASSQLQGRETFF.

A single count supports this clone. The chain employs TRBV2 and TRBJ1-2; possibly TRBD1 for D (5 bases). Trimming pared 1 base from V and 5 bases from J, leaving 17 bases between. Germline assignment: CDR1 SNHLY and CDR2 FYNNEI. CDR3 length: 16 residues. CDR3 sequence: CASSEVYEGSLYGYTF. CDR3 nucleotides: TGTGCCAGCAGTGAAGTCTACGAGGGGTCACTGTATGGCTACACCTTC.

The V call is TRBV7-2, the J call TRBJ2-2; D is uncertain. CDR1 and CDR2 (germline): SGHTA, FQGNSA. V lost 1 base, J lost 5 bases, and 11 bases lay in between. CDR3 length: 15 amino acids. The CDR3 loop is CASSLERPATGELFF. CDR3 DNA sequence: TGTGCCAGCAGCTTAGAACGACCTGCTACCGGGGAGCTGTTTTTT. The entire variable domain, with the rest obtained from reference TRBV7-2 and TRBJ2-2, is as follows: GAGVSQSPSNKVTEKGKDVELRCDPISGHTALYWYRQSLGQGLEFLIYFQGNSAPDKSGLPSDRFSAERTGGSVSTLTIQRTQQEDSAVYLCASSLERPATGELFFGEGSRLTVL.

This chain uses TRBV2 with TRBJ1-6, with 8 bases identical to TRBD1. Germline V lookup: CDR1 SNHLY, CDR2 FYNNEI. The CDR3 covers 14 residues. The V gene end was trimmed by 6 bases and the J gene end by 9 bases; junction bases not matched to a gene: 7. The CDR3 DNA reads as TGTGCCAGCAGGTTGGGACAGGCAGCTTCACCCCTCCACTTT. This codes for CASRLGQAASPLHF.

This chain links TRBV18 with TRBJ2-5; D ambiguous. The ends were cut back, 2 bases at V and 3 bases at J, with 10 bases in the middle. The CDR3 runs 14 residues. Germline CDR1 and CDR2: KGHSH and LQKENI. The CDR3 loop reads CASSPSSSKETQYF. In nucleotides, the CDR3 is TGTGCCAGCTCACCATCAAGTTCTAAAGAGACCCAGTACTTC.

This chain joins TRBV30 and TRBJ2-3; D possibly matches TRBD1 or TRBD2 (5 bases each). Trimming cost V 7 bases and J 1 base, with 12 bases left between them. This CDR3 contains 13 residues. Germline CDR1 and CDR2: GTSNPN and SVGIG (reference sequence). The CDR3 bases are TGTGCCTCCACGGGACGGGGCACAGATACGCAGTATTTT. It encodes CASTGRGTDTQYF.

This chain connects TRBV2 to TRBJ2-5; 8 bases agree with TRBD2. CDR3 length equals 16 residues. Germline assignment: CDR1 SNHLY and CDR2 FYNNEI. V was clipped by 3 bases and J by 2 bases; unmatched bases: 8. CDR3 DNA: TGTGCCAGCAGTGATGGTGCGGGGGGCACTCAAGAGACCCAGTACTTC. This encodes CASSDGAGGTQETQYF.

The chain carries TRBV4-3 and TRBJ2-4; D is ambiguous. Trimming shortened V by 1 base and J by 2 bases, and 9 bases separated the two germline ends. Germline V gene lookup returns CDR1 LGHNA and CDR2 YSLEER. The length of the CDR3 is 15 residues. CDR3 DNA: TGCGCCAGCAGCCAAGCCTTTTCGACCAAAAACATTCAGTACTTC. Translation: CASSQAFSTKNIQYF.

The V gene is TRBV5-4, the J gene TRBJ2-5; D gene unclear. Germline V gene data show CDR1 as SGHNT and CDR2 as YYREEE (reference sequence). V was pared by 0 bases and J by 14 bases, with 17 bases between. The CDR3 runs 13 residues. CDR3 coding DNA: TGTGCCAGCAGCTTGGAAAGGCAGGCTAACTGCTACTTC. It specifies CASSLERQANCYF.

DNA of the CDR3: TGTGCCAGCCCGAAAAAGGGACAGGGTGACTACGAGCAGTACTTC. This sequence encodes CASPKKGQGDYEQYF. The chain combines TRBV6-6 with TRBJ2-7, with TRBD1 matching 9 bases. This CDR3 is built from 15 residues. CDR1 is MNHNY, CDR2 SVGAGI, per germline (reference sequence). The ends lost 8 bases at V and 3 bases at J; junction bases unmatched: 11.

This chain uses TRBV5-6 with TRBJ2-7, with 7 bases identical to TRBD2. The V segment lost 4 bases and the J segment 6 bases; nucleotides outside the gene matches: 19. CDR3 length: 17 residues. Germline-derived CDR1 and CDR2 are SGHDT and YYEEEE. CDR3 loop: CASSPVGQRAGAGEQYF. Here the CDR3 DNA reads TGTGCCAGCAGCCCGGTAGGGCAACGGGCGGGAGCAGGCGAGCAGTACTTC.

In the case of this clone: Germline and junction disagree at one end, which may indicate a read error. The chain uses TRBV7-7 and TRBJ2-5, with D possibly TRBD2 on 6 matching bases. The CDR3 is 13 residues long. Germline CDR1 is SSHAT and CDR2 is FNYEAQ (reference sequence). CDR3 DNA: TGTGCTAGCAGATCTAGCGCAGGGGAGACCCAGTACTTC. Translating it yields CASRSSAGETQYF.

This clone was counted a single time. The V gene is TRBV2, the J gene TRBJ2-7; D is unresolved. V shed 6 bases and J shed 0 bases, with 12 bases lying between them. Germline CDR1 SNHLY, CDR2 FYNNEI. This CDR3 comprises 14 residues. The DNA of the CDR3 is TGTGCCAGCAGGACCCCCCGAGACTCCTACGAGCAGTACTTC. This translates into CASRTPRDSYEQYF.

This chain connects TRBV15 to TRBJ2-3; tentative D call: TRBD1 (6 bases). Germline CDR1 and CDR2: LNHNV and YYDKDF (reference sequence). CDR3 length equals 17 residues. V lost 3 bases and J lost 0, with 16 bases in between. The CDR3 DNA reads TGTGCCACCAGCAGGACCCTACAGGGACCTAGCACAGATACGCAGTATTTT. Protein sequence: CATSRTLQGPSTDTQYF. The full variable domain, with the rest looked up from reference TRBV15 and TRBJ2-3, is DAMVIQNPRYQVTQFGKPVTLSCSQTLNHNVMYWYQQKSSQAPKLLFHYYDKDFNNEADTPDNFQSRRPNTSFCFLDIRSPGLGDTAMYLCATSRTLQGPSTDTQYFGPGTRLTVL.

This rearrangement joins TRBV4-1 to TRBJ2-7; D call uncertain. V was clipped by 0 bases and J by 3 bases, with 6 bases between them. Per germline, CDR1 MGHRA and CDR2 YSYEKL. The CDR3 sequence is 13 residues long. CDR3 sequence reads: CASSQEQNYEQYF. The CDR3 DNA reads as TGCGCCAGCAGCCAAGAACAGAACTACGAGCAGTACTTC.